This passage covers 20 T cell receptor beta chains from one sample sequenced in a study of a mutant IDH1 vaccine in newly diagnosed glioma. Only in-frame clones appear in the TCRdb table, and some are missing; sequencing was by immunoSEQ multiplex PCR. This table holds 45,000 to 55,000 clones, over 65% found once. Time point given: week 35, safety follow-up. A single vaccine dose contained 300 ug of mutant IDH1 20-mer peptide, and topical imiquimod was used with it. No antigen is known for these receptors. Here the sequenced sample was PBMCs, taken from a glioma patient whose treatment included an IDH1 peptide vaccine. Every receptor here comes from a man aged 40-55 years with glioma.

V gene TRBV11-2 combines with J gene TRBJ1-3; tentatively, D is TRBD1 (5 bases). V was pared by 5 bases and J by 0 bases, with 11 bases between. The CDR3 is 15 amino acids. CDR1 and CDR2 (germline): SGHAT, FQNNGV. CDR3 residues: CASSRGLGSGNTIYF. CDR3 nucleotides: TGTGCCAGCAGCCGGGGACTGGGCTCTGGAAACACCATATATTTT. Variable domain in full (rest from reference TRBV11-2 and TRBJ1-3): EAGVAQSPRYKIIEKRQSVAFWCNPISGHATLYWYQQILGQGPKLLIQFQNNGVVDDSQLPKDRFSAERLKGVDSTLKIQPAKLEDSAVYLCASSRGLGSGNTIYFGEGSWLTVV.

This clone showed up just a few times. V gene TRBV5-4 combines with J gene TRBJ2-1; unclear D gene. Trimming removed 6 bases at V and 1 base at J, with 8 bases between. Germline CDR1 is SGHNT and CDR2 is YYREEE (reference sequence). The CDR3 has 13 residues. The CDR3 reads CASKGGSYNEQFF. CDR3 nucleotides: TGTGCCAGCAAAGGCGGATCCTACAATGAGCAGTTCTTC. The whole variable domain, remainder taken from reference TRBV5-4 and TRBJ2-1, is ETGVTQSPTHLIKTRGQQVTLRCSSQSGHNTVSWYQQALGQGPQFIFQYYREEENGRGNFPPRFSGLQFPNYSSELNVNALELDDSALYLCASKGGSYNEQFFGPGTRLTVL.

This chain connects TRBV19 to TRBJ1-2; 9 bases fit TRBD1. CDR1 is LNHDA and CDR2 is SQIVND in the germline V gene (reference sequence). With V trimmed by 4 bases and J by 9 bases, 12 bases remained unmatched. This CDR3 comprises 15 residues. CDR3 sequence: CASSRDRVALESYTF. CDR3 nucleotide sequence: TGTGCCAGTAGTAGGGACAGGGTTGCCCTTGAAAGCTACACCTTC.

This rearrangement joins TRBV29-1 to TRBJ2-1, with 7 bases lining up with TRBD1. Unmatched junction bases numbered 15, after V lost 7 bases and J lost 0 bases. Looked up from germline, CDR1 is SQVTM and CDR2 is ANQGSEA. This CDR3 spans 17 amino acids. The CDR3 sequence is CSDRGGGLASSYNEQFF. The CDR3 bases are TGCAGCGACAGGGGCGGCGGCCTTGCTAGCTCCTACAATGAGCAGTTCTTC.

DNA of the CDR3: TGCGCCAGCAGCTTGCGGCAGCTGGATTTCTCTGGAAACACCATATATTTT. It specifies CASSLRQLDFSGNTIYF. This chain uses TRBV5-1 with TRBJ1-3; no firm D call. In germline, CDR1 is SGHRS, CDR2 YFSETQ. V was trimmed by 1 base and J by 0 bases, leaving 14 bases between them. This CDR3 spans 17 amino acids.

The V and J genes are TRBV7-2 and TRBJ1-2; perhaps TRBD1 as D (6 bases). Trimming shortened V by 3 bases and J by 5 bases, and 16 bases separated the two germline ends. The germline CDR1 and CDR2 sequences are SGHTA and FQGNSA. The CDR3 consists of 15 residues. The CDR3 here is CASSFTWTVEYGYTF. CDR3 bases: TGTGCCAGCAGCTTTACCTGGACAGTCGAGTATGGCTACACCTTC.

V usage is TRBV9 and J usage is TRBJ2-3; 8 nucleotides align to TRBD2. In germline, CDR1 is SGDLS, CDR2 YYNGEE. The V gene end was trimmed by 4 bases and the J gene end by 4 bases; junction bases not matched to a gene: 8. CDR3 length: 15 amino acids. This CDR3 is CASSRSGKSADTQYF. The CDR3 DNA reads as TGTGCCAGCAGCCGTAGCGGGAAGTCGGCAGATACGCAGTATTTT.

The chain recombines TRBV7-8 with TRBJ1-1; the match to TRBD1 covers 8 bases. The CDR3 covers 16 residues. In germline, CDR1 is SGHVS, CDR2 FQNEAQ. The J segment lost 4 bases and the V segment lost 5 bases, leaving 12 bases of the junction unmatched. The chain's CDR3 is CASSDKAGGWGTEAFF. The CDR3 DNA follows: TGTGCCAGCAGCGACAAAGCAGGGGGCTGGGGCACTGAAGCTTTCTTT.

J is TRBJ1-4 and V is TRBV5-6; D ambiguous. V was cut by 0 bases and J by 2 bases, with 8 bases left in between. The CDR3 is 15 residues long. Germline assignment: CDR1 SGHDT and CDR2 YYEEEE. The CDR3 region has the DNA TGTGCCAGCAGCTTGGCCCCGGGGACTAATGAAAAACTGTTTTTT. It yields the protein CASSLAPGTNEKLFF.

V is TRBV7-9 and J is TRBJ2-1; D perhaps matches TRBD2 (6 bases). The CDR3 loop spans 15 amino acids. Per germline, CDR1 SEHNR and CDR2 FQNEAQ (reference sequence). The germline V and J ends were trimmed by 8 bases and 9 bases, with 23 bases remaining between them. CDR3 coding DNA: TGTGCCAGCTGTGGCCCCACGACTAGTTTTACTGAGCAGTTCTTC. Translating it yields CASCGPTTSFTEQFF.

This chain uses TRBV27 with TRBJ2-5; 10 nucleotides line up with TRBD2. Trimming took 2 bases from V and 4 from J; bases not matched to a gene: 4. Germline loops: CDR1 MNHEY, CDR2 SMNVEV (reference sequence). CDR3 length: 15 amino acids. The chain's CDR3 is CASSLRLAGAETQYF. In DNA, the CDR3 is TGTGCCAGCAGTTTAAGGCTAGCGGGAGCAGAGACCCAGTACTTC.

The rearrangement uses TRBV6-6 and TRBJ1-1; weak D call: TRBD1 (6 bases). Deletions cut 0 bases from V and 4 bases from J, with 9 bases between. This CDR3 comprises 14 residues. The germline V gene has CDR1 MNHNY and CDR2 SVGAGI (reference sequence). The CDR3 is CASSYSAGATEAFF. The CDR3 DNA reads TGTGCCAGCAGTTACTCTGCAGGGGCCACTGAAGCTTTCTTT.

This clone was observed a few times. The chain joins TRBV13 to TRBJ1-2, with D hard to call. The CDR3 is 13 residues long. CDR1 is PRHDT, CDR2 FYEKMQ, per germline (reference sequence). V lost 6 bases, J lost 8 bases, and 16 bases lay in between. CDR3 nucleotides: TGTGCCAGCAGTCGATGGGGTAGTGGGGGCTACACCTTC. Its translation: CASSRWGSGGYTF.

In its sample, this clone was seen once. V usage is TRBV21-1 and J usage is TRBJ2-7. TRBV21-1 is a listed pseudogene. This CDR3 has 11 amino acids. The CDR3 bases are TGTGCCCCAAAACCCGGGCACGAGCAGTACTTC. Translated: CAPKPGHEQYF.

This clone was detected only a few times. The chain recombines TRBV11-3 with TRBJ1-2; D gene unclear. Germline V CDR1 and CDR2: SGHNT, YENEEA. Trimming took off 5 bases at V and 7 bases at J, with 14 bases between the two ends. CDR3 size: 13 residues. The chain's CDR3 is CASSPPGNRGYTF. The DNA for the CDR3 is TGTGCCAGCAGCCCCCCCGGCAATCGTGGCTACACCTTC.

V and J are TRBV7-9 and TRBJ1-1, with 7 bases that match TRBD1. V lost 5 bases and J lost 4; bases outside the gene matches: 4. The CDR3 loop spans 13 amino acids. Germline V gene data show CDR1 as SEHNR and CDR2 as FQNEAQ (reference sequence). The CDR3 here is CASSLRDSTEAFF. The CDR3 DNA is TGTGCCAGCAGCCTACGGGACAGCACTGAAGCTTTCTTT.

The J gene is TRBJ2-6, the V gene TRBV5-4, with 8 bases that match TRBD1. The ends lost 4 bases at V and 3 bases at J; junction bases unmatched: 9. The CDR3 spans 17 residues. Germline assignment: CDR1 SGHNT and CDR2 YYREEE (reference sequence). DNA for the CDR3: TGTGCCAGCAGCCCCGGACAGGGTCAGGGTGGGGCCAACGTCCTGACTTTC. Residues: CASSPGQGQGGANVLTF.

V gene TRBV10-3 combines with J gene TRBJ1-1; TRBD1 is a possible D gene (6 bases). In germline, CDR1 is ENHRY, CDR2 SYGVKD. V lost 2 bases to trimming and J lost 7 bases, with 14 bases between them. The CDR3 consists of 14 residues. In DNA, the CDR3 is TGTGCCATCAGTGAGCAGGGGTCACCGAATGAAGCTTTCTTT. Amino acids: CAISEQGSPNEAFF.

The chain couples TRBV29-1 to TRBJ2-1, with 9 bases lining up with TRBD1. V shed 5 bases, J shed 7 bases, and the junction held 6 bases outside the gene matches. The germline V gene encodes CDR1 SQVTM and CDR2 ANQGSEA. The CDR3 sequence is 13 residues long. CDR3 sequence (DNA): TGCAGCGTTCCAAGACAGGGGGGGAATGAGCAGTTCTTC. It yields the protein CSVPRQGGNEQFF.

The gene calls are TRBV30 and TRBJ1-2; the D is unclear. V lost 2 bases and J lost 4, with 11 bases in between. The CDR3 runs to 13 residues. The V gene's germline CDR1 is GTSNPN and CDR2 SVGIG (reference sequence). CDR3 DNA: TGTGCCTGGAGTCAAGACGGAATCTATGGCTACACCTTC. It specifies CAWSQDGIYGYTF.